This T cell receptor (beta chain) is from a study of Tregs in tolerant kidney transplant recipients. In germline, CDR1 is SEHNR, CDR2 FQNEAQ (reference sequence). V was shortened by 5 bases and J by 3 bases, with 16 bases between the two germline ends. The CDR3 consists of 15 residues. CD4+CD25+CD127- Tregs, CD4+CD25- non-Tregs, CD4 and CD8 cells were sorted. Study-level results: Biological reproducibility was not directly addressed in this study. Tregs expanded with activated donor B cells seemed most donor-specific.

In the case of this clone: Antigen unknown.

Generated by immunoSEQ multiplex PCR, the TCRdb table keeps only in-frame clones and is missing some. The sample includes 100,000 to 150,000 clones, around 91% of them seen just once. The sequencing input was CD4+ T cells from blood. This chain uses TRBV7-9 with TRBJ1-2, with TRBD1 as a possible D gene (6 bases). The clonotype originates from a human donor in good health. CDR3 nucleotides: TGTGCCAGCAGCCCTACAGGGTCCCGCGACTATGGCTACACCTTC. This encodes CASSPTGSRDYGYTF.